This T cell receptor beta chain stems from a study of OX40 agonist ivuxolimab in advanced cancers. The protocol was immunoSEQ multiplex PCR, while the TCRdb copy is restricted to in-frame clones and leaves out a portion. This sample carries about 36,000 clones, 80% to 90% of them seen once, and the ten largest clones take approximately 21%. Looked up from germline, CDR1 is MNHEY and CDR2 is SVGAGI. This CDR3 contains 13 residues. V shed 5 bases and J 8 bases; nucleotides not matched to a gene: 8. The starting material was CD4+ or CD8+ T cells sorted from blood, obtained in a trial of the OX40 agonist ivuxolimab. The TCR comes from an adult with an advanced solid tumor such as melanoma, head and neck, liver or kidney cancer. The chain is built from TRBV6-5 and TRBJ2-5; 7 bases map to TRBD1. CDR3 nucleotides: TGTGCCAGCAGTACCGACAGGGCAGGAACCCAGTACTTC. Its translation: CASSTDRAGTQYF.